The sequence of this T cell receptor (beta chain) was determined in a study of Graves' ophthalmopathy and Graves' hyperthyroidism. About the study: Peripheral blood was gathered at the point of initial diagnosis, before any treatment started.

RNA transcripts yielded amplified TCR beta CDR3 regions. Following a first-round RT-PCR that used HTBI primers, a second-round multiplex PCR was carried out. TCRdb called the multiplex PCR reads again in MiXCR, with one record for every CDR3 protein. The repertoire holds 40,000 to 50,000 distinct CDR3 sequences, with under 65% as singletons. V gave up 1 base and J gave up 1 base, with 6 bases separating them. From germline, CDR1 is SNHLY and CDR2 FYNNEI. The CDR3 has 14 amino acids. There are many counts of this clonotype. This sequence joins TRBV2 and TRBJ2-3, with D hard to call. Sequencing was carried out using peripheral blood. This TCR came from an adult man with Graves' ophthalmopathy. This CDR3 is CASSEEGGTDTQYF. In DNA, the CDR3 is TGTGCCAGCAGTGAAGAGGGTGGCACAGATACGCAGTATTTT.